The present entry profiles one TCR beta chain with its context. Its antigen is not identified. A read error is possible here, since a much larger clone lies one base away. The germline V gene encodes CDR1 SGHAT and CDR2 FQNNGV. Trimming took 5 bases from V and 11 from J; bases not matched to a gene: 13. The CDR3 sequence is 14 residues long. This specimen comes from a study of blood T cells in healthy people across ages. Study outcomes and limitations: TCR beta diversity was tightly associated with the proportion of naive T cells.

Together with a sample-barcoded 5' primer, a J-beta primer mix was included in a second PCR lasting 7 to 11 cycles. Every cDNA was tagged by a template-switch adaptor with 12 random nucleotides. TCRdb re-called the 5' RACE reads with MiXCR, one entry per CDR3 protein. The table records over 300,000 distinct CDR3 sequences, roughly half of them present only once. The rearrangement links TRBV11-2 to TRBJ2-5; 8 bases match TRBD2. Source material: blood. The origin of this receptor is a man between 60 and 75 years old in good health. DNA of the CDR3: TGTGCCAGCAGCGCGGGGGGACTACTAGTCACGCAGTACTTC. Translation: CASSAGGLLVTQYF.